The table lists the clone carrying this TCR beta chain with a few counts. No antigen is known for it. CDR1 and CDR2 from the germline V gene are MGHRA and YSYEKL. V dropped 5 bases and J dropped 4 bases, with 20 bases sitting between them. The CDR3 loop spans 16 amino acids. The authors produced TCR alpha and TCR beta cDNA libraries with sample barcodes and UMIs by 5'RACE using constant-segment primers. TCRdb passed the 5' RACE reads through MiXCR, listing each CDR3 protein once. The sample holds under 300,000 distinct CDR3 sequences, 15% to 20% seen once. The sample comes from a study of T-cell memory formation after mild COVID-19. About the research overall: Across donors, TCR clusters were largely donor specific. Study-wide results and limits: The study detected some responding clones in pre-infection memory, suggesting cross-reactive memory joined.

The clonotype was recovered from a man aged 18 to 29 who had mild COVID-19 (a few samples of this study predate the infection). Cell type and time point are not known. The chain combines TRBV4-1 with TRBJ1-1; D is perhaps TRBD1 (6 bases). Sequencing was carried out using PBMCs or a T cell subset sorted from them (not recorded which). The CDR3 protein is CASSKRYRDYSTEAFF. The CDR3 coding sequence is TGCGCCAGCAGCAAACGCTACAGGGATTATTCCACTGAAGCTTTCTTT.